Below, 18 T cell receptor beta chains from the same sample are listed, as sequenced in a study of cytomegalovirus exposure and HLA in healthy donors. It was with 60 Vbeta and 13 Jbeta primers that the PCR ran. Sequencing used immunoSEQ multiplex PCR; TCRdb keeps in-frame clones, though not all of them. The sample has about 190,000 clones; 82% are singletons. Source material: PBMCs. The receptor source for this set is a woman younger than 30 in good health and CMV-seronegative.

The chain carries TRBV9 and TRBJ2-1; possibly TRBD2 for D (5 bases). With 7 bases removed from V and 6 bases from J, the gap between germline ends came to 11 bases. This CDR3 is 12 amino acids long. Germline loops: CDR1 SGDLS, CDR2 YYNGEE. The CDR3 sequence is CASSGGANEQFF. DNA for the CDR3: TGTGCCAGCTCCGGAGGAGCCAATGAGCAGTTCTTC. Together with reference TRBV9 and TRBJ2-1, the CDR3 gives the full variable domain: DSGVTQTPKHLITATGQRVTLRCSPRSGDLSVYWYQQSLDQGLQFLIQYYNGEERAKGNILERFSAQQFPDLHSELNLSSLELGDSALYFCASSGGANEQFFGPGTRLTVL.

The chain employs TRBV18 and TRBJ1-5, with a tentative D call TRBD1 (5 bases). The V end lost 3 bases, the J end lost 0 bases, and 9 bases lay between the germline ends. Germline CDR1 is KGHSH and CDR2 is LQKENI. This CDR3 region has 15 residues. The CDR3 DNA reads as TGTGCCAGCTCACCTGACAGTTATAGCAATCAGCCCCAGCATTTT. Protein sequence: CASSPDSYSNQPQHF.

The CDR3 DNA reads TGTGCCAGCAGTAGCGCCGGGACAGGTCCTACTGAAGCTTTCTTT. Residues: CASSSAGTGPTEAFF. The chain is built from TRBV28 and TRBJ1-1; TRBD1 agrees at 8 bases. This CDR3 has 15 residues. The ends lost 5 bases at V and 5 bases at J; junction bases unmatched: 10. Germline V lookup: CDR1 MDHEN, CDR2 SYDVKM.

The chain links TRBV2 to TRBJ1-2; D call uncertain. V was clipped by 3 bases and J by 4 bases, with 12 bases between them. Germline CDR1 SNHLY, CDR2 FYNNEI. The CDR3 is 14 amino acids. The DNA for the CDR3 is TGTGCCAGCAGTGACGTCAGAACGATCTATGGCTACACCTTC. Translation gives CASSDVRTIYGYTF. Combining the CDR3 with reference TRBV2 and TRBJ1-2 gives the whole variable domain EPEVTQTPSHQVTQMGQEVILRCVPISNHLYFYWYRQILGQKVEFLVSFYNNEISEKSEIFDDQFSVERPDGSNFTLKIRSTKLEDSAMYFCASSDVRTIYGYTFGSGTRLTVV.

In its sample, this clone was seen once. The gene calls are TRBV7-8 and TRBJ1-5; D is unclear. Trimming took 5 bases from V and 0 from J, leaving 11 bases between them. This CDR3 spans 15 amino acids. CDR1 is SGHVS, CDR2 FQNEAQ, per germline. CDR3 nucleotide sequence: TGTGCCAGCAGCCCACATCCAAATAGCAATCAGCCCCAGCATTTT. This sequence encodes CASSPHPNSNQPQHF.

The V and J genes are TRBV6-1 and TRBJ2-3, with D possibly matching TRBD2 (6 bases). The CDR3 has 15 residues. V lost 6 bases to trimming and J lost 3 bases, with 16 bases between them. Germline V gives CDR1 MNHNS, CDR2 SASEGT. CDR3 residues: CASSAGSVGTDTQYF. Written as DNA, the CDR3 is TGTGCCAGCAGCGCCGGGAGCGTCGGGACAGATACGCAGTATTTT.

The chain employs TRBV14 and TRBJ1-2; the D gene is possibly TRBD1 (6 bases). CDR1 and CDR2 from the germline V gene are SGHDN and FVKESK. The CDR3 extends over 14 amino acids. Trimming removed 4 bases at V and 8 bases at J, with 17 bases between. This chain's CDR3 is CASSLLGNTGGYTF. The CDR3 nucleotides read TGTGCCAGCAGCCTGCTAGGGAATACAGGGGGCTACACCTTC.

The chain employs TRBV6-5 and TRBJ1-5; tentative D call: TRBD1 (5 bases). Germline V lookup: CDR1 MNHEY, CDR2 SVGAGI. CDR3 size: 14 residues. The V and J ends lost 8 bases and 0 bases respectively, with 11 bases between them. The CDR3 loop is CASGGSYSNQPQHF. For the CDR3, the DNA is TGTGCCAGCGGGGGGTCCTATAGCAATCAGCCCCAGCATTTT.

The chain links TRBV30 to TRBJ2-3, with TRBD2 matching over 16 bases. CDR3 length: 20 amino acids. Germline V lookup: CDR1 GTSNPN, CDR2 SVGIG (reference sequence). The trim removed 4 bases at V and 1 base at J, leaving 14 bases unmatched. The CDR3 nucleotides read TGTGCCTGGAACAGTCTAAGGGGGACTAGCGGGAGGGACGGCACAGATACGCAGTATTTT. Translated, it gives CAWNSLRGTSGRDGTDTQYF.

This clone was observed a handful of times. The rearrangement links TRBV12-5 to TRBJ1-1; 7 bases fit TRBD1. Germline CDR1 is LGHNT and CDR2 is FRNRAP. The CDR3 covers 14 residues. Trimming at V came to 5 bases and at J to 2 bases, leaving 5 bases not matched to a gene. The CDR3 loop reads CASGTGTVNTEAFF. For the CDR3, the DNA is TGTGCTAGTGGTACGGGGACAGTAAACACTGAAGCTTTCTTT.

For the CDR3, the DNA is TGTGCCAGCAGCACCCCGTATGTGGGGCGAGAGACCCAGTACTTC. Translated, it gives CASSTPYVGRETQYF. The chain joins TRBV5-6 to TRBJ2-5; a possible D gene is TRBD1 (5 bases). This CDR3 region has 15 residues. Germline CDR1 and CDR2: SGHDT and YYEEEE. The germline V and J ends were trimmed by 4 bases and 4 bases, with 17 bases remaining between them.

The chain couples TRBV29-1 to TRBJ2-3; 12 bases fit TRBD2. Trimming cost V 0 bases and J 4 bases; bases outside gene matches: 11. Germline assignment: CDR1 SQVTM and CDR2 ANQGSEA. The CDR3 loop spans 18 amino acids. The CDR3 DNA is TGCAGCGTTGAAGATGGGCCAAGACTAGCGGGAGCTGCAGATACGCAGTATTTT. This gives the protein CSVEDGPRLAGAADTQYF.

The chain carries TRBV11-2 and TRBJ2-3; 11 positions agree with TRBD2. CDR1 and CDR2 from the germline V gene are SGHAT and FQNNGV. J gave up 5 bases and V 5 bases, and 6 bases lay outside the gene matches. The CDR3 consists of 15 residues. CDR3 region: CASSLSGRAKDTQYF. CDR3 coding DNA: TGTGCCAGCAGCCTTAGCGGGAGGGCCAAAGATACGCAGTATTTT.

The chain employs TRBV19 and TRBJ2-1; possibly TRBD2 for D (5 bases). V dropped 3 bases and J dropped 4 bases, with 7 bases sitting between them. The CDR3 runs 13 residues. CDR1 and CDR2 (germline): LNHDA, SQIVND (reference sequence). The CDR3 region has the DNA TGTGCCAGTAGTATTCGGGATTACAATGAGCAGTTCTTC. Its translation: CASSIRDYNEQFF.

The chain uses TRBV18 and TRBJ2-1; 13 bases match TRBD2. V lost 4 bases, J lost 2 bases, and 8 bases stayed unmatched. The germline CDR1 and CDR2 sequences are KGHSH and LQKENI. This CDR3 has 18 residues. The CDR3 is CASSRTSGSPVPYNEQFF. CDR3 nucleotides: TGTGCCAGCTCACGGACTAGCGGGAGCCCAGTCCCCTACAATGAGCAGTTCTTC.

The chain joins TRBV19 to TRBJ2-1, with 13 bases aligning to TRBD2. The CDR3 covers 19 residues. V lost 1 base to trimming and J lost 7 bases; unmatched junction nucleotides: 13. The germline CDR1 and CDR2 sequences are LNHDA and SQIVND (reference sequence). CDR3 region: CASSIAGKLAGGPRNEQFF. The CDR3 bases are TGTGCCAGTAGTATAGCGGGGAAACTAGCGGGAGGGCCGAGGAATGAGCAGTTCTTC.

The rearrangement links TRBV28 to TRBJ2-7, with 7 bases fitting TRBD2. V lost 5 bases to trimming and J lost 9 bases; unmatched junction nucleotides: 7. Per the germline V gene, CDR1 is MDHEN and CDR2 is SYDVKM. The CDR3 spans 12 residues. Here the CDR3 reads CASSTTSERQYV. Written as DNA, the CDR3 is TGTGCCAGCAGTACCACTAGCGAAAGGCAGTACGTC.

This clone was detected a few times. V usage is TRBV6-1 and J usage is TRBJ1-1, with D maybe TRBD1 (6 bases). Germline CDR1 MNHNS, CDR2 SASEGT. Trimming took 3 bases from V and 7 from J, leaving 9 bases between them. The CDR3 spans 12 residues. The CDR3 DNA reads as TGTGCCAGCAGTGACGGGACATTTGAAGCTTTCTTT. Translation: CASSDGTFEAFF.